This T cell receptor beta chain comes out of a study of cytomegalovirus exposure and HLA in healthy donors. Study-wide results and caveats: Specificity for CMV antigens was confirmed in vitro for a few of the CMV-associated chains. Altogether, about 160 TCR beta chains were recorded as cytomegalovirus-associated. Clusters of TCRs from the first cohort tended to co-occur in the 100 to 150 validation repertoires (as a later analysis found). While the bulk of TCR sequences proved rare, some public TCRs turned up in many donors.

In the case of this clone: Its antigen is currently unknown.

The CDR3 covers 13 residues. V gave up 4 bases and J gave up 8 bases, with 14 bases separating them. Germline values: CDR1 SGHTA, CDR2 FQGNSA. Repertoires were generated with immunoSEQ multiplex PCR, while TCRdb's copy carries only in-frame clones and drops some. The table has more than 110,000 clones, 70% to 90% seen once. This rearrangement joins TRBV7-2 to TRBJ1-2, with a weak D call TRBD1 (6 bases). This receptor was identified in a woman under 30 in good health and CMV-seropositive. The sequenced sample was PBMCs. The CDR3 DNA reads TGTGCCAGCAGCTCGGCGGGTGGGGGCGGCTACACCTTC. This gives the protein CASSSAGGGGYTF.